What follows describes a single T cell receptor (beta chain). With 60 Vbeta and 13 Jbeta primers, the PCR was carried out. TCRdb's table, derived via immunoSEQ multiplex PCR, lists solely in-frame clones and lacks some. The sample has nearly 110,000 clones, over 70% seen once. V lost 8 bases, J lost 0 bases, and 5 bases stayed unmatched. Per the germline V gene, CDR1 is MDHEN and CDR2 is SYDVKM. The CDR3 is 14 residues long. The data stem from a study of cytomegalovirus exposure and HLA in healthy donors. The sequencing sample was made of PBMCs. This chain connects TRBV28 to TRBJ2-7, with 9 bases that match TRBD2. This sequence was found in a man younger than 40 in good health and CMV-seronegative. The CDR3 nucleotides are TGTGCCAGCTACCCACTAGCGGGCTCCTACGAGCAGTACTTC. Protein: CASYPLAGSYEQYF.